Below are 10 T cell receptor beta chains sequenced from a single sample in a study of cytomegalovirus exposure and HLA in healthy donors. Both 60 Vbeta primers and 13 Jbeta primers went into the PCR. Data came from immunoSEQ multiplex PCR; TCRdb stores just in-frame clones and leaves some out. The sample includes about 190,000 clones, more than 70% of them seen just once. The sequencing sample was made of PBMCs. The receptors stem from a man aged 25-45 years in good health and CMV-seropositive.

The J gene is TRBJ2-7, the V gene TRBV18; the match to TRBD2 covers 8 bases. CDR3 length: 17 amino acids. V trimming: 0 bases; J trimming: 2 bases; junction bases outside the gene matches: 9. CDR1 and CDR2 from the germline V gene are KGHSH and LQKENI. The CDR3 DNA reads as TGTGCCAGCTCACCACCGACGCCCGGGACTAGGCCCTACGAGCAGTACTTC. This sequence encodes CASSPPTPGTRPYEQYF.

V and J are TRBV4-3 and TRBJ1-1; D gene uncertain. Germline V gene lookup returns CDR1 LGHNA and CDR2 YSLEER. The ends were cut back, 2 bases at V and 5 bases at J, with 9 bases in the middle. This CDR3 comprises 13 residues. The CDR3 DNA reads TGCGCCAGCAGCCAATCCACTAGGACTGAAGCTTTCTTT. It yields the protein CASSQSTRTEAFF.

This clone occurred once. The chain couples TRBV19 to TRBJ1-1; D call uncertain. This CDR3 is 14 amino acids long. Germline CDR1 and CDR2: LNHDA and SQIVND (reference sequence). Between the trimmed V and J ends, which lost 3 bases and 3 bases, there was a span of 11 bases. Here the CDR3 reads CASSMRGLHTEAFF. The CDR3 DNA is TGTGCCAGTAGTATGAGAGGGCTTCACACTGAAGCTTTCTTT.

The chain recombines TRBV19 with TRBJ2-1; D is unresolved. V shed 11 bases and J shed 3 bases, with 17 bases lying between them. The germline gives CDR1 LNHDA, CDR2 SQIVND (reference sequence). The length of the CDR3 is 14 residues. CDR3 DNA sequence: TGTGCCGGCCAGTACCCGCGGAACTACAATGAGCAGTTCTTC. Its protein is CAGQYPRNYNEQFF.

The chain's CDR3 is CAITDTTRDTEAFF. CDR3 nucleotides: TGTGCCATCACCGATACCACGCGGGACACTGAAGCTTTCTTT. The V and J genes are TRBV10-3 and TRBJ1-1, with D unclear. Trimming removed 7 bases at V and 3 bases at J, with 15 bases between. The CDR3 extends over 14 amino acids. Per germline, CDR1 ENHRY and CDR2 SYGVKD.

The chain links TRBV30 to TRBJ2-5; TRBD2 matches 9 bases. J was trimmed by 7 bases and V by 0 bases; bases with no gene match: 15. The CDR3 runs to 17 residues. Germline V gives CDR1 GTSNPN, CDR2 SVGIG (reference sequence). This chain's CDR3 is CAWSVRPRGGSVGTQYF. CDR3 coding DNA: TGTGCCTGGAGTGTACGACCGCGGGGGGGCAGTGTCGGGACCCAGTACTTC.

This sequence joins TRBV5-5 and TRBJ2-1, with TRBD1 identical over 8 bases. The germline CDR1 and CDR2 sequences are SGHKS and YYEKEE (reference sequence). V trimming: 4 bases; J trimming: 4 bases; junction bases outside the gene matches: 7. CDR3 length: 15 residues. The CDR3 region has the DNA TGTGCCAGCAGCAGCCAGGGGGCTCGTTACAATGAGCAGTTCTTC. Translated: CASSSQGARYNEQFF.

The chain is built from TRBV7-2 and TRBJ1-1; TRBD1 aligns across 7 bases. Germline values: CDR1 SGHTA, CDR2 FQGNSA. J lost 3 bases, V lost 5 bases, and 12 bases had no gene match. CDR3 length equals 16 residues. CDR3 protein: CASSPRGTVYHTEAFF. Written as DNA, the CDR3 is TGTGCCAGCAGCCCCAGGGGGACAGTATATCACACTGAAGCTTTCTTT.

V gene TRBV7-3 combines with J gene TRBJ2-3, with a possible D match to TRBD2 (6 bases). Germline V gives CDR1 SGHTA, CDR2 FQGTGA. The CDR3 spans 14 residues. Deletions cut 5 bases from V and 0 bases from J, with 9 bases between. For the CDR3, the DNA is TGTGCCAGCAGCCCGGGGACTAGCACAGATACGCAGTATTTT. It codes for CASSPGTSTDTQYF.

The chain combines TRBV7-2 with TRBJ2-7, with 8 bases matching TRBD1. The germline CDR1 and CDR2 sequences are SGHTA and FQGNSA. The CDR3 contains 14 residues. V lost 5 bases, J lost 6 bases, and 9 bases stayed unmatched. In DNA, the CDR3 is TGTGCCAGCAGCGCCCGACAGGGGAAAGTCGAGCAGTACTTC. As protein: CASSARQGKVEQYF. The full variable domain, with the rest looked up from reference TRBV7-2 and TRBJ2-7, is GAGVSQSPSNKVTEKGKDVELRCDPISGHTALYWYRQSLGQGLEFLIYFQGNSAPDKSGLPSDRFSAERTGGSVSTLTIQRTQQEDSAVYLCASSARQGKVEQYFGPGTRLTVT.